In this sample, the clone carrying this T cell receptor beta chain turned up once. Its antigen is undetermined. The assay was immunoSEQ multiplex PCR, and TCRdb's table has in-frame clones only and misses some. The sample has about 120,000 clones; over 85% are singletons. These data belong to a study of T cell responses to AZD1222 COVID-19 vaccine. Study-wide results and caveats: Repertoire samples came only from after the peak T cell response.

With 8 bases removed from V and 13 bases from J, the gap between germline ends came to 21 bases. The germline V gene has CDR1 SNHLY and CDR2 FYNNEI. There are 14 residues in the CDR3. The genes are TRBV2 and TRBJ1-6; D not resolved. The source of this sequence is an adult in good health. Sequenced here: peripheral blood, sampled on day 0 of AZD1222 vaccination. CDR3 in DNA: TGTGCCAGCTCCCTGTCGGGCTCCAGAAGTCCCCTCCACTTT. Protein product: CASSLSGSRSPLHF.